These 5 T cell receptor beta chains were all obtained from the same sample, sequenced in a study of T cell responses to AZD1222 COVID-19 vaccine. Measured with immunoSEQ multiplex PCR; TCRdb has only the in-frame clones, and not every one. The sample includes 100,000 or so clones, more than 70% of them seen just once. The source was peripheral blood, collected on day 0 of AZD1222 vaccination. The receptors were sampled from an adult in good health.

The chain uses TRBV11-2 and TRBJ1-6, with 10 bases matching TRBD1. CDR3 size: 18 residues. Trimming took 3 bases from V and 5 from J; bases not matched to a gene: 10. Germline V gene lookup returns CDR1 SGHAT and CDR2 FQNNGV. The CDR3 DNA follows: TGTGCCAGCAGCTTTCGGGACAGGGGAACATCCAATAATTCACCCCTCCACTTT. This translates into CASSFRDRGTSNNSPLHF.

This chain uses TRBV3-1 (or the pseudogene TRBV3-2) with TRBJ1-2, with no clear D. The V end lost 1 base, the J end lost 8 bases, and 8 bases lay between the germline ends. This CDR3 region has 12 residues. CDR1 is LGHDT and CDR2 is YNNKEL in the germline V gene (reference sequence). The CDR3 region is CASSQGGKGYTF. The CDR3 coding sequence is TGTGCCAGCAGCCAAGGTGGGAAGGGCTACACCTTC.

This clone was observed a few times. V usage is TRBV28 and J usage is TRBJ1-5; no clear D gene. V was shortened by 6 bases and J by 2 bases, with 8 bases between the two germline ends. CDR1 is MDHEN and CDR2 is SYDVKM in the germline V gene. The CDR3 sequence is 13 residues long. CDR3 sequence: CASRKVRNQPQHF. The DNA for the CDR3 is TGTGCCAGCAGGAAGGTCCGCAATCAGCCCCAGCATTTT.

The rearrangement uses TRBV6-2 or TRBV6-3 and TRBJ1-5, with D possibly being TRBD1 (5 bases). Germline CDR1 MNHEY, CDR2 SVGEGT. This CDR3 spans 16 amino acids. V lost 2 bases and J 4 bases, leaving 15 bases between the germline ends. In DNA form, the CDR3 reads TGTGCCAGCAGTTACGGGTTGGTACAGGTAAATCAGCCCCAGCATTTT. Translated: CASSYGLVQVNQPQHF.

The chain joins TRBV6-5 to TRBJ1-1; D might be TRBD1 (6 bases). CDR3 size: 13 residues. Trimming shortened V by 8 bases and J by 2 bases, and 12 bases separated the two germline ends. From germline, CDR1 is MNHEY and CDR2 SVGAGI. The CDR3 here is CASQGQFNTEAFF. DNA for the CDR3: TGTGCCAGCCAGGGGCAGTTTAACACTGAAGCTTTCTTT.